This TCR beta chain was documented in a study of T cell responses to AZD1222 COVID-19 vaccine. Findings and limits, study-wide: Sampled repertoires all dated from after the peak T cell response.

As to this clone: Antigen unknown.

This table comes from immunoSEQ multiplex PCR, and its TCRdb copy is limited to in-frame clones, with some not included. The sample holds over 100,000 clones, about 91% seen once. Deletions cut 5 bases from V and 6 bases from J, with 4 bases between. The CDR3 extends over 11 amino acids. Sample: peripheral blood, taken on day 0 of AZD1222 vaccination. The sequence was collected from an adult in good health. V and J are TRBV12-3 or TRBV12-4 and TRBJ2-2; D is ambiguous. The CDR3 coding sequence is TGTGCCAGCAGTCGTTCCGGGGAGCTGTTTTTT. Residues: CASSRSGELFF.